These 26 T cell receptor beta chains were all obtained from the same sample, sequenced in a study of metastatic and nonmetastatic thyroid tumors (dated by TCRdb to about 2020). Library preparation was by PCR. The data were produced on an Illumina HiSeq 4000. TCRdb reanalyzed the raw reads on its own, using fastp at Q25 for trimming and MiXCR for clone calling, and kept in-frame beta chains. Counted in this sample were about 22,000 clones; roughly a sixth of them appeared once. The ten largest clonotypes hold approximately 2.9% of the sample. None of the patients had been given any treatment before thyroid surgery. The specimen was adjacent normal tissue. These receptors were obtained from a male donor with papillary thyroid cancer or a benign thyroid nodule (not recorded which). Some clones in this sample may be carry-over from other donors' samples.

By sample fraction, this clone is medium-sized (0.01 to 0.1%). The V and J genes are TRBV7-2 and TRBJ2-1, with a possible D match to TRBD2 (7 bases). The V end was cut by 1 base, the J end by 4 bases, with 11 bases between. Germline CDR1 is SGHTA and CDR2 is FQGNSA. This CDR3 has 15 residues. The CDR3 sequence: CASSLGRGQYNEQFF. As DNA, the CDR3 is TGTGCCAGCAGCTTAGGGCGGGGGCAATACAATGAGCAGTTCTTC.

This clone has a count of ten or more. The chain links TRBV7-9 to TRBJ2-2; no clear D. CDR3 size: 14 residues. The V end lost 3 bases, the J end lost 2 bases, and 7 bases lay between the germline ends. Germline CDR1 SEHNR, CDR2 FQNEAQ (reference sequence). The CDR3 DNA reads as TGTGCCAGCAGCTTGGGAAGTAACACCGGGGAGCTGTTTTTT. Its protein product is CASSLGSNTGELFF.

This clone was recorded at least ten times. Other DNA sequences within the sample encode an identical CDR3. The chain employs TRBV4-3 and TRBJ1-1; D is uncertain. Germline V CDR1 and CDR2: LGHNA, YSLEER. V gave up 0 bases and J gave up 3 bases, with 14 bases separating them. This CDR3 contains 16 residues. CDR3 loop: CASSQDLTPRDTEAFF. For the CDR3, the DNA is TGCGCCAGCAGCCAAGATCTTACCCCCCGGGACACTGAAGCTTTCTTT.

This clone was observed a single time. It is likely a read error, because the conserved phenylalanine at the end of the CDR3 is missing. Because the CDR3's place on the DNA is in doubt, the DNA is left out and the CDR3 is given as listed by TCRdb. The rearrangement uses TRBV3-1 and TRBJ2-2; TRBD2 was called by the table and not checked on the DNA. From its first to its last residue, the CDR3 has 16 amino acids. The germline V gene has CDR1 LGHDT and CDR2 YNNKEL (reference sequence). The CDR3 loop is CASIQASGGGTGELYC.

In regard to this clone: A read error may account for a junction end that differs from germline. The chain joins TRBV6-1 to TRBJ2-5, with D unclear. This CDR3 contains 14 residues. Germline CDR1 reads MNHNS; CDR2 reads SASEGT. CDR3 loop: CASTQRVYQETQYF. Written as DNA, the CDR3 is TGTGCCAGCACTCAAAGGGTGTACCAAGAGACTCAGTACTTC.

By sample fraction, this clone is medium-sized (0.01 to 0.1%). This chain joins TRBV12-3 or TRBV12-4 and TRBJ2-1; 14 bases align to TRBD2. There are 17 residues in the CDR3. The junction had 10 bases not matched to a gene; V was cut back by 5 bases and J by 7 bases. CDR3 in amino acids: CASSPRLAGGPMNEQFF. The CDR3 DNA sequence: TGTGCCAGCAGTCCACGACTAGCGGGGGGGCCTATGAATGAGCAGTTCTTC.

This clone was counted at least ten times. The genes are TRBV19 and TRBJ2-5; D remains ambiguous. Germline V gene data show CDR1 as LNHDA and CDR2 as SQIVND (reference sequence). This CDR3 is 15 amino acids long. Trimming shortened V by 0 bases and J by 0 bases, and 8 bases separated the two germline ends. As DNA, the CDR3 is TGTGCCAGTAGTATAGATTCCGACCACCAAGAGACCCAGTACTTC. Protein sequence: CASSIDSDHQETQYF.

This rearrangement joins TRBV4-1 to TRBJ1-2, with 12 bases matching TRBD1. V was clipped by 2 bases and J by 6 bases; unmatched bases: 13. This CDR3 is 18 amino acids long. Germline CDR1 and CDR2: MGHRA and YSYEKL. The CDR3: CASSQLPGQGAGRDGYTF. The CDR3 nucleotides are TGCGCCAGCAGCCAACTGCCGGGACAGGGGGCCGGGCGGGATGGCTACACCTTC.

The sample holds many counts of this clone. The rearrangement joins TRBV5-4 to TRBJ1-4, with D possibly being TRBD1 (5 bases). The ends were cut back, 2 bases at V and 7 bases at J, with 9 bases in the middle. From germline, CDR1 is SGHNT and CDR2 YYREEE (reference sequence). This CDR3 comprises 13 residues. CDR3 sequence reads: CASSFQGGEKLFF. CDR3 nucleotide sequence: TGTGCCAGCAGCTTTCAGGGCGGTGAAAAACTGTTTTTT.

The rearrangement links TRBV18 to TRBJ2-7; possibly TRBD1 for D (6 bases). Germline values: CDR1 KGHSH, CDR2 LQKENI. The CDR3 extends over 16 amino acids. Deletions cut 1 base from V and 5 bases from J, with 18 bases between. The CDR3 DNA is TGTGCCAGCTCACCACGAAGCGGCAGGGGCGCAAACGAGCAGTACGTC. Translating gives CASSPRSGRGANEQYV.

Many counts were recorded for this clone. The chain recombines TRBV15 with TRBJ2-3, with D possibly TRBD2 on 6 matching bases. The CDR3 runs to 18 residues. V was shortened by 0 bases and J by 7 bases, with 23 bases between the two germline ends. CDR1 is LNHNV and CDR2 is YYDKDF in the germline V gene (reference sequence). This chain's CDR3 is CATSRDRTGDLPLNTQYF. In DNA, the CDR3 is TGTGCCACCAGCAGAGATAGAACGGGGGATTTGCCCTTGAATACGCAGTATTTT.

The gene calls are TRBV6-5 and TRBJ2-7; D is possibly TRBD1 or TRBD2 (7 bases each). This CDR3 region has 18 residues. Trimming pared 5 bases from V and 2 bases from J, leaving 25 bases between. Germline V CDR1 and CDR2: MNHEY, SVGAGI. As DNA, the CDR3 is TGTGCCAGCAGTACCAGACAGGGCCGGGACTACAATACCTACGAGCAGTACTTC. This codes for CASSTRQGRDYNTYEQYF.

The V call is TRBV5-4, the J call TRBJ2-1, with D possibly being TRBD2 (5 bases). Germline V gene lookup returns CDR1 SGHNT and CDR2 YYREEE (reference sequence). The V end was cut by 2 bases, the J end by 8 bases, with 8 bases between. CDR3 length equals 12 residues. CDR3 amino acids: CASSFREYEQFF. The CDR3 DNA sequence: TGTGCCAGCAGCTTTAGGGAGTATGAGCAGTTCTTC.

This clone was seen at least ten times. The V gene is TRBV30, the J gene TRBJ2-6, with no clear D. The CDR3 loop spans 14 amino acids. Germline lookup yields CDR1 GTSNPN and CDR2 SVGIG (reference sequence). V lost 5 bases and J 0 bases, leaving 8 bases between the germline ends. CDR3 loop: CAWVTTSGANVLTF. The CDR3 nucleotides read TGTGCCTGGGTGACGACCTCTGGGGCCAACGTCCTGACTTTC.

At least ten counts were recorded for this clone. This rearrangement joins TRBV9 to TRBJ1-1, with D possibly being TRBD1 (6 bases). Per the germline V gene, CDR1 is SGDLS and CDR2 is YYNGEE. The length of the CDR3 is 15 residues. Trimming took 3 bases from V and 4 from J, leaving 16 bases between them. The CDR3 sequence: CASSAQEGVGTEAFF. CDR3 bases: TGTGCCAGCAGCGCGCAGGAGGGGGTTGGCACTGAAGCTTTCTTT.

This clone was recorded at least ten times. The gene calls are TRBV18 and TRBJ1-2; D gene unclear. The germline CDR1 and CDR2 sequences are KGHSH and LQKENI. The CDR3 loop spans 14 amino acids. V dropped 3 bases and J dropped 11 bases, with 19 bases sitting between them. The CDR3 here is CASSPVEDLLPYTF. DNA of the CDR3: TGTGCCAGCTCACCTGTCGAGGACCTCCTTCCTTACACCTTC.

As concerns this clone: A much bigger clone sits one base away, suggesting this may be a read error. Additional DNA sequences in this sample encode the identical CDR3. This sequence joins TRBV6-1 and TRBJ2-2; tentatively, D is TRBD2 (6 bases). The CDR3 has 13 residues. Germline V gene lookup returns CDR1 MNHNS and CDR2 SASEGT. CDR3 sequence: CAKPEGRTGELFF. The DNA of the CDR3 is TGTGCCAAACCGGAGGGCCGCACCGGGGAGCTTTTTTTT.

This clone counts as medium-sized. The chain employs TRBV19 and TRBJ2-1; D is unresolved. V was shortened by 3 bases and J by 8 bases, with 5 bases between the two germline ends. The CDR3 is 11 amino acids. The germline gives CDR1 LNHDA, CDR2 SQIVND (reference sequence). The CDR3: CASSMSHEQFF. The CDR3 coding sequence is TGTGCCAGTAGTATGAGCCATGAGCAGTTCTTC.

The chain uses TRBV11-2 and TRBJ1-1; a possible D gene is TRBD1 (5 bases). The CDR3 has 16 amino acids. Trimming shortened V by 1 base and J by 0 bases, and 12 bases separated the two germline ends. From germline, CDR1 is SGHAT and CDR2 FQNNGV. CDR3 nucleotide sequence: TGTGCCAGCAGCTTAGGACAGCGTGTCATGAACACTGAAGCTTTCTTT. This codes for CASSLGQRVMNTEAFF.

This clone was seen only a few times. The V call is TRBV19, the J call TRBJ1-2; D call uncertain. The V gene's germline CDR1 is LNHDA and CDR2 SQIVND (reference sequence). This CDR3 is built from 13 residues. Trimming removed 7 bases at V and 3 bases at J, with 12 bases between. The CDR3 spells CASTKSADYGYTF. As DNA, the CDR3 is TGTGCCAGTACGAAATCAGCGGACTATGGCTACACCTTC.

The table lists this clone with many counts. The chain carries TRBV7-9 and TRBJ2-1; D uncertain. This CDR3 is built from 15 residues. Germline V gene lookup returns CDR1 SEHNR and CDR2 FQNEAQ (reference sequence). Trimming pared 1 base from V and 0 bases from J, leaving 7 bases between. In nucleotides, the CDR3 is TGTGCCAGCAGCTTAGACGGCCGCTCCTACAATGAGCAGTTCTTC. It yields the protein CASSLDGRSYNEQFF.

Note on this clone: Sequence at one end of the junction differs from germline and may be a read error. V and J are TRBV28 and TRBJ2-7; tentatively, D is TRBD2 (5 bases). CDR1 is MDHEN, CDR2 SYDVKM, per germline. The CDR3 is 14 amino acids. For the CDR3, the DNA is TGTGCCAGCAGTTTATGGGGAGTAACCTACAAGCAGTACTTC. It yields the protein CASSLWGVTYKQYF.

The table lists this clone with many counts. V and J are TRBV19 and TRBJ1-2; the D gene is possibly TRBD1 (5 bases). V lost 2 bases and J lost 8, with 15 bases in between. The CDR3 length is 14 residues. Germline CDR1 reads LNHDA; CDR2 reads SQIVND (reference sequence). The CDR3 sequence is CASSISPPAGGYTF. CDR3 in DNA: TGTGCCAGTAGTATATCCCCCCCCGCAGGGGGCTACACCTTC.

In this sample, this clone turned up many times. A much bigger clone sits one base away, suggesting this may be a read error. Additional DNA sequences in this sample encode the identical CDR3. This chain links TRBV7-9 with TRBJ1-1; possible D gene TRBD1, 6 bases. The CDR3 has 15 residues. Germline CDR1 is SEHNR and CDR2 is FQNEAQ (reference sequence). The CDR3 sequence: CASSYLGGRGTIAFF. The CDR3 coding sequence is TGCGCCAGCAGCTACCTAGGGGGAAGGGGTACAATAGCTTTCTTT.

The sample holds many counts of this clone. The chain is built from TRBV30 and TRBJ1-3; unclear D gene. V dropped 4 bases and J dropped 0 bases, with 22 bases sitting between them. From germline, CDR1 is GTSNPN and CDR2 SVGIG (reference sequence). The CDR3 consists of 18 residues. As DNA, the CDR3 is TGTGCCTGGAAAGGAACAGAGGATGGTAGGAACTCTGGAAACACCATATATTTT. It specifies CAWKGTEDGRNSGNTIYF.

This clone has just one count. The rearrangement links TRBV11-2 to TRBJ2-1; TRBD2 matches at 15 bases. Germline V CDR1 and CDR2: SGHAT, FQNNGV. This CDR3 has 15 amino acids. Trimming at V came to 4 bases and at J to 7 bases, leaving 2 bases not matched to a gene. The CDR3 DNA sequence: TGTGCCAGCAGCTCGGGACTAGCGGGAGGTAATGAGCAGTTCTTC. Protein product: CASSSGLAGGNEQFF.